This entry concerns a single TCR beta chain. Sequenced by immunoSEQ multiplex PCR; TCRdb stores in-frame clones only, minus some. The sample includes about 30,000 clones, over 75% of them seen just once. Each patient's relapse followed autologous stem cell transplantation, and brentuximab vedotin exposure varied. CD4+ T cells were purified from thawed PBMCs by negative selection. The CDR3 length is 14 residues. V shed 3 bases and J shed 3 bases, with 9 bases lying between them. CDR1 and CDR2 (germline): KGHSH, LQKENI. This sample is drawn from a study of PD-1 blockade in classical Hodgkin lymphoma. V and J are TRBV18 and TRBJ2-1, with D maybe TRBD1 (6 bases). The clonotype was recovered from a human donor with classical Hodgkin lymphoma. This specimen was CD4+ T cells from blood, taken at baseline. CDR3 in amino acids: CASSPQQGYNEQFF. The CDR3 bases are TGTGCCAGCTCACCGCAACAGGGCTACAATGAGCAGTTCTTC.